The next 19 T cell receptor beta chains were all read from a single sample in a study of T-cell reconstitution after alpha-beta-depleted transplantation in children. Using unique molecular identifiers, the investigators prepared the TCRbeta library. From the PCR reads, TCRdb called clonotypes with MiXCR, one entry per CDR3 protein. Among 500,000 to 600,000 distinct CDR3 sequences, 18% were seen once, and the ten largest hold 3.3%. This material consisted of PBMCs from the stem cell graft donor, taken from the stem cell graft. Receptors were obtained from a human donor who donated a stem cell graft to a child with acute lymphoblastic leukemia.

This clonotype has a handful of counts. This chain connects TRBV7-2 to TRBJ1-1; TRBD1 might be the D (5 bases). The CDR3 totals 15 residues. V shed 1 base and J shed 5 bases, with 14 bases lying between them. CDR1 and CDR2 from the germline V gene are SGHTA and FQGNSA. The CDR3 reads CASSLVSGGETEAFF. The CDR3 DNA follows: TGTGCCAGCAGCTTAGTAAGTGGGGGTGAAACTGAAGCTTTCTTT.

This clonotype turned up a few times. The chain carries TRBV10-3 and TRBJ2-7; D may match TRBD1 or TRBD2 (5 bases each). Deletions cut 0 bases from V and 6 bases from J, with 15 bases between. CDR3 length equals 15 residues. Germline V gene data show CDR1 as ENHRY and CDR2 as SYGVKD. As DNA, the CDR3 is TGTGCCATCAGTGAGTCCGGGGCCCTCCCAGGCGAGCAGTACTTC. This gives the protein CAISESGALPGEQYF.

This clonotype was recorded a few times. CDR3 bases: TGTGCCAGCAGCTGGGGACTAGCGGATCCCTACGAGCAGTACTTC. It is translated as CASSWGLADPYEQYF. The genes are TRBV7-9 and TRBJ2-7; 11 bases agree with TRBD2. Trimming at V came to 4 bases and at J to 2 bases, leaving 4 bases not matched to a gene. Germline CDR1 reads SEHNR; CDR2 reads FQNEAQ (reference sequence). The CDR3 is 15 amino acids.

To note about this clonotype: A much larger clone is a single base away; this may be a read error. The chain couples TRBV14 to TRBJ1-1; no clear D gene. There are 12 residues in the CDR3. V was pared by 5 bases and J by 0 bases, with 4 bases between. Germline V gene data show CDR1 as SGHDN and CDR2 as FVKESK. The DNA for the CDR3 is TGTGCCAGCAGCATAGTGAACACTGAAGCTTTCTTT. It encodes CASSIVNTEAFF.

This clonotype came up many times. The V call is TRBV7-2, the J call TRBJ1-1; no reliable D call. CDR1 and CDR2 (germline): SGHTA, FQGNSA. The CDR3 loop spans 14 amino acids. Trimming took off 1 base at V and 0 bases at J, with 6 bases between the two ends. The CDR3 region is CASSLERVNTEAFF. In DNA, the CDR3 is TGTGCCAGCAGCTTAGAAAGGGTGAACACTGAAGCTTTCTTT. Drawing the rest from reference TRBV7-2 and TRBJ1-1, the complete variable domain is GAGVSQSPSNKVTEKGKDVELRCDPISGHTALYWYRQSLGQGLEFLIYFQGNSAPDKSGLPSDRFSAERTGGSVSTLTIQRTQQEDSAVYLCASSLERVNTEAFFGQGTRLTVV.

The chain links TRBV29-1 to TRBJ2-1; perhaps TRBD2 as D (6 bases). CDR3 size: 18 residues. The germline V and J ends were trimmed by 4 bases and 0 bases, with 22 bases remaining between them. Germline CDR1 and CDR2: SQVTM and ANQGSEA. The CDR3 DNA reads as TGCAGCGTTGGACTAGTCGAGAAGTCCCCAAGCTCCTACAATGAGCAGTTCTTC. Translation: CSVGLVEKSPSSYNEQFF.

There are a few counts of this clonotype. The CDR3 is CSAEGTRESETQYF. CDR3 bases: TGCAGTGCGGAGGGGACTAGAGAGTCGGAGACCCAGTACTTC. The chain links TRBV20-1 to TRBJ2-5, with 8 bases aligning to TRBD2. The ends lost 6 bases at V and 5 bases at J; junction bases unmatched: 11. The CDR3 runs 14 residues. Germline V gives CDR1 DFQATT, CDR2 SNEGSKA (reference sequence).

V and J are TRBV5-1 and TRBJ2-5, with 11 bases identical to TRBD1. The CDR3 runs to 17 residues. CDR1 and CDR2 from the germline V gene are SGHRS and YFSETQ. Trimming at V came to 4 bases and at J to 1 base, leaving 9 bases not matched to a gene. CDR3 sequence reads: CASSPGGGQGGQETQYF. The CDR3 DNA reads TGCGCCAGCAGCCCCGGTGGGGGACAGGGGGGCCAAGAGACCCAGTACTTC.

This rearrangement joins TRBV2 to TRBJ2-2; weak D call: TRBD2 (6 bases). Germline lookup yields CDR1 SNHLY and CDR2 FYNNEI. The CDR3 sequence is 14 residues long. Trimming took 7 bases from V and 1 from J, leaving 10 bases between them. The DNA of the CDR3 is TGTGCCAGCATCAGGAGGGTGAACACCGGGGAGCTGTTTTTT. It is translated as CASIRRVNTGELFF.

The chain recombines TRBV4-1 with TRBJ1-3; D ambiguous. The ends were cut back, 2 bases at V and 2 bases at J, with 10 bases in the middle. The germline CDR1 and CDR2 sequences are MGHRA and YSYEKL. The length of the CDR3 is 15 residues. The CDR3 region has the DNA TGCGCCAGCAGCCAACCCTACCGACCTGGAAACACCATATATTTT. Protein: CASSQPYRPGNTIYF.

The rearrangement uses TRBV7-6 and TRBJ2-5, with TRBD2 matching 10 bases. The CDR3 loop spans 17 amino acids. Looked up from germline, CDR1 is SGHVS and CDR2 is FNYEAQ. With 3 bases clipped from V and 1 base from J, the junction kept 8 bases outside the gene matches. The CDR3 nucleotides read TGTGCCAGCAGCTTGGCCCTAGCGGGAGAGCCCCAAGAGACCCAGTACTTC. Translated, it gives CASSLALAGEPQETQYF.

The chain uses TRBV7-9 and TRBJ2-2; 7 bases map to TRBD2. The CDR3 runs to 17 residues. Germline CDR1 SEHNR, CDR2 FQNEAQ (reference sequence). The trim removed 4 bases at V and 0 bases at J, leaving 8 bases unmatched. The DNA for the CDR3 is TGTGCCAGCAGCTCTTCAAGGGCGGGAGCGAACACCGGGGAGCTGTTTTTT. This codes for CASSSSRAGANTGELFF.

This chain connects TRBV6-1 to TRBJ2-7; possibly TRBD1 or TRBD2 for D (6 bases each). With 11 bases removed from V and 6 bases from J, the gap between germline ends came to 20 bases. CDR1 and CDR2 from the germline V gene are MNHNS and SASEGT. This CDR3 contains 13 residues. The DNA of the CDR3 is TGTGCCGCTCGAAGGGGGGACGGGGCCGAGCAGTACTTC. Protein sequence: CAARRGDGAEQYF.

The rearrangement links TRBV15 to TRBJ2-7, with D possibly being TRBD2 (5 bases). Germline V gene sequence: CDR1 LNHNV, CDR2 YYDKDF (reference sequence). Trimming stripped 0 bases from V and 6 bases from J, with 9 bases between. This CDR3 spans 13 amino acids. In DNA, the CDR3 is TGTGCCACCAGCAGAGACGGGGTAAGCGAGCAGTACTTC. Amino acid sequence: CATSRDGVSEQYF. Complete variable domain (other parts from reference TRBV15 and TRBJ2-7): DAMVIQNPRYQVTQFGKPVTLSCSQTLNHNVMYWYQQKSSQAPKLLFHYYDKDFNNEADTPDNFQSRRPNTSFCFLDIRSPGLGDTAMYLCATSRDGVSEQYFGPGTRLTVT.

This clonotype was counted a few times. The V call is TRBV5-1, the J call TRBJ2-7; tentatively, D is TRBD2 (7 bases). The V end was cut by 5 bases, the J end by 0 bases, with 15 bases between. This CDR3 is built from 15 residues. Germline values: CDR1 SGHRS, CDR2 YFSETQ. The CDR3 loop reads CASSGGALSSYEQYF. DNA of the CDR3: TGCGCCAGCAGTGGGGGGGCTTTGTCCTCCTACGAGCAGTACTTC.

This clonotype showed up just a few times. This chain links TRBV20-1 with TRBJ2-7, with a tentative D call TRBD1 (6 bases). V was clipped by 4 bases and J by 1 base, with 14 bases between them. This CDR3 comprises 14 residues. From germline, CDR1 is DFQATT and CDR2 SNEGSKA (reference sequence). CDR3 sequence reads: CSATKTGTSYEQYF. The CDR3 DNA is TGCAGTGCTACTAAGACAGGAACTTCCTACGAGCAGTACTTC.

This rearrangement joins TRBV11-2 to TRBJ2-1; 9 bases match TRBD2. The CDR3 is 15 residues long. Germline V gene lookup returns CDR1 SGHAT and CDR2 FQNNGV. J was trimmed by 8 bases and V by 3 bases; bases with no gene match: 8. Here the CDR3 reads CASSFNSGSKDEQFF. The CDR3 DNA is TGTGCCAGCAGCTTTAATAGCGGGAGTAAGGATGAGCAGTTCTTC.

V is TRBV19 and J is TRBJ1-1; the D is unclear. V lost 7 bases, J lost 1 base, and 7 bases lay in between. CDR1 is LNHDA, CDR2 SQIVND, per germline (reference sequence). CDR3 length: 12 amino acids. The CDR3 DNA follows: TGTGCCAGTATCTTGGGGAACACTGAAGCTTTCTTT. It encodes CASILGNTEAFF.

This clonotype was counted a few times. This chain connects TRBV12-3 or TRBV12-4 to TRBJ2-2; D is possibly TRBD1 or TRBD2 (5 bases each). The CDR3 covers 16 residues. Trimming left V 6 bases short and J 7 bases short, with 21 bases between. CDR3 protein: CASRPRDATQGGELFF. DNA of the CDR3: TGTGCCAGCAGGCCCCGGGACGCGACACAAGGCGGGGAGCTGTTTTTT.